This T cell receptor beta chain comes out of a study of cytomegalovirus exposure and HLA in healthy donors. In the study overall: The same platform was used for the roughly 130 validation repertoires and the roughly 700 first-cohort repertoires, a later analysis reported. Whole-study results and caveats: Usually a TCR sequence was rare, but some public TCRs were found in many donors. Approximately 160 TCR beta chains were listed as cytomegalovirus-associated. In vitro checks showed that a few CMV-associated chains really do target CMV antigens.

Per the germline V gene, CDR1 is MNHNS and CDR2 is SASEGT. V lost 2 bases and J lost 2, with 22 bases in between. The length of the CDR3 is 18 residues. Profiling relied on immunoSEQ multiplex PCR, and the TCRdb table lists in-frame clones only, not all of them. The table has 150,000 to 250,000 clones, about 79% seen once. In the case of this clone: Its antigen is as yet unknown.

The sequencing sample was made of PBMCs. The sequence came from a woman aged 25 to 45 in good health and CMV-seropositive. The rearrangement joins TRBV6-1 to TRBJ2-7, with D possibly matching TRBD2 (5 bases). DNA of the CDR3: TGTGCCAGCAGTGAACAACCACCTAATCCAAGCGGAACCTACGAGCAGTACTTC. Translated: CASSEQPPNPSGTYEQYF.